This T cell receptor beta chain is from a study of CD8 T cell repertoires and HIV-1 epitope variants. Overall study: Controls were a CMV, EBV and flu pool, Ebola AY9, and no peptide. The baseline condition was 1M T cells left uncultured. Epitopes were three Gag families plus Nef HW9 and YT9.

Assay used: immunoSEQ multiplex PCR; TCRdb lists only in-frame clones, some missing. Of 5,500 to 6,500 clones listed, approximately 70% are singletons. On this clone itself: Antigen specificity is unknown.

The CDR3 is 16 residues long. The junction had 7 bases not matched to a gene; V was cut back by 0 bases and J by 3 bases. CDR1 is SGDLS and CDR2 is YYNGEE in the germline V gene. The source is a male donor with HIV. V and J are TRBV9 and TRBJ2-5, with 8 bases that match TRBD2. Sequencing input: cultured CD8+ T cells derived from PBMCs. Here the CDR3 DNA reads TGTGCCAGCAGCGTAGGGCTAGCGGGTACAGAAGAGACCCAGTACTTC. The encoded protein is CASSVGLAGTEETQYF.